A single sample gave rise to the 5 T cell receptor beta chains below, sequenced in a study of T cell responses to AZD1222 COVID-19 vaccine. Sequencing used immunoSEQ multiplex PCR; TCRdb keeps in-frame clones, though not all of them. The table has 100,000 or so clones, less than 95% seen once. This sample comprised peripheral blood, obtained on day 0 of AZD1222 vaccination. These receptors were obtained from an adult in good health.

The chain couples TRBV12-3 or TRBV12-4 to TRBJ1-5; unclear D gene. Trimming took 1 base from V and 9 from J, leaving 10 bases between them. The CDR3 length is 13 residues. The CDR3 bases are TGTGCCAGCAGTTTAGGGCCGGTTTCGCCCCAGCATTTT. It yields the protein CASSLGPVSPQHF.

The chain combines TRBV11-2 with TRBJ2-7; unclear D gene. The CDR3 is 13 amino acids. Germline CDR1 and CDR2: SGHAT and FQNNGV. V was cut by 2 bases and J by 4 bases, with 9 bases left in between. DNA of the CDR3: TGTGCCAGCAGCTTACACACCTCTTACGAGCAGTACTTC. Protein: CASSLHTSYEQYF.

This chain connects TRBV4-2 to TRBJ2-1; D is possibly TRBD1 (6 bases). The length of the CDR3 is 15 residues. Germline-derived CDR1 and CDR2 are LGHNA and YNFKEQ. The V gene lost 1 base and the J gene lost 10 bases, with 17 bases spanning the gap. CDR3 protein: CASSQVVGPRGEQFF. As DNA, the CDR3 is TGTGCCAGCAGCCAAGTGGTGGGACCGAGGGGGGAGCAGTTCTTC.

This rearrangement joins TRBV19 to TRBJ1-5, with 7 bases that match TRBD1. Per the germline V gene, CDR1 is LNHDA and CDR2 is SQIVND (reference sequence). There are 12 residues in the CDR3. Trimming at V came to 7 bases and at J to 8 bases, leaving 5 bases not matched to a gene. CDR3 coding DNA: TGTGCCAGTACGGGGGGACAGAAGCCCCAGCATTTT. It is translated as CASTGGQKPQHF.

The chain combines TRBV2 with TRBJ2-3; no firm D call. Trimming stripped 8 bases from V and 1 base from J, with 10 bases between. Germline V gene lookup returns CDR1 SNHLY and CDR2 FYNNEI. The CDR3 runs to 13 residues. The CDR3 nucleotides read TGTGCCAGCTCGAAGGAACGCACAGATACGCAGTATTTT. As protein: CASSKERTDTQYF.